This T cell receptor beta chain was observed in a study of blood T cell repertoires in COVID-19. Across the whole study: The cDNA or gDNA used as material had been derived from T cells, B-cell-depleted T cells, or PBMCs.

Participant age was roughly 18 to 89 years, and participants resided in roughly 25 US areas. Assignments of participants to cohorts depended upon their own reported clinical history. Only in-frame clones appear in the TCRdb table, and some are missing; sequencing was by immunoSEQ multiplex PCR. Of 190,000 or so clones listed, about 90% are singletons. This clone appeared once. The material sequenced was PBMCs or T cells enriched from blood (not recorded which). This clonotype was sampled from a young woman who had recovered from COVID-19.

The CDR3 protein is CASSQDPGANQETQYF. The CDR3, as DNA: TGCGCCAGCAGCCAAGATCCTGGGGCTAACCAAGAGACCCAGTACTTC. The J gene is TRBJ2-5, the V gene TRBV4-3, with a tentative D call TRBD1 (5 bases). Germline-derived CDR1 and CDR2 are LGHNA and YSLEER. This CDR3 spans 16 amino acids. The ends were cut back, 0 bases at V and 0 bases at J, with 11 bases in the middle.